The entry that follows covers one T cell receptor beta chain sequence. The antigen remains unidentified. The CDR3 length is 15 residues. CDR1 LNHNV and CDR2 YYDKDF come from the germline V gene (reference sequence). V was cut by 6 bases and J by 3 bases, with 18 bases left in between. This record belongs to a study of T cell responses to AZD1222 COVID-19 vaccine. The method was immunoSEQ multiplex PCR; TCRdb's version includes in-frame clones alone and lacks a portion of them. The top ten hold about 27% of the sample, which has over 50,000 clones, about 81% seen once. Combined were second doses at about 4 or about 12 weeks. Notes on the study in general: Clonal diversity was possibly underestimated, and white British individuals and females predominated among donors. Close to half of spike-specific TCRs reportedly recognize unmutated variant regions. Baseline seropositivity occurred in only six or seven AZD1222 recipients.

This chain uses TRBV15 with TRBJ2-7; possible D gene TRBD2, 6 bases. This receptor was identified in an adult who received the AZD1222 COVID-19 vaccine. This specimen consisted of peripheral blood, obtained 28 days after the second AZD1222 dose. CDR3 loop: CATRKGTPGDYEQYF. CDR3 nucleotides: TGTGCCACCAGAAAGGGGACTCCGGGGGACTACGAGCAGTACTTC.